This T cell receptor (beta chain) was sequenced for a study of siplizumab effects on memory and regulatory T cells. Findings and caveats of the study: Naive T cells looked more diverse than memory cells, and they looked like major contributors to the alloresponse. Treg origin accounted for an average of 68.8% of mappable alloreactive CD4+ clones with siplizumab and about 30% in controls.

Assay: immunoSEQ multiplex PCR; the TCRdb copy retains only in-frame clones and omits some. The top ten clones hold 0.15% of a sample with about 100,000 clones, 75% to 95% of them seen once. Germline loops: CDR1 SGHTA, CDR2 FQGNSA. V was shortened by 1 base and J by 3 bases, with 8 bases between the two germline ends. The CDR3 length is 14 residues. Concerning this clone itself: Its antigen is unidentified.

The sequencing sample was made of CD4+ T cells sorted from blood. The V gene is TRBV7-2, the J gene TRBJ2-3; D remains unclear. This clonotype originated in a human donor in good health. The CDR3 reads CASSLGHQTDTQYF. The DNA for the CDR3 is TGTGCCAGCAGCTTAGGTCACCAGACAGATACGCAGTATTTT.